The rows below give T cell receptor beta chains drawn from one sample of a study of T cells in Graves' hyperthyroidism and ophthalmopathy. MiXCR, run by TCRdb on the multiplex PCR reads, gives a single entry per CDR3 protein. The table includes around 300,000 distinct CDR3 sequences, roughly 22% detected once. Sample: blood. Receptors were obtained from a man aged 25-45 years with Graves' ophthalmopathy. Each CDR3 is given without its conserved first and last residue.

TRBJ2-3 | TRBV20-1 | SASGTSGRASTQY
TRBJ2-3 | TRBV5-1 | ASSRDRVPSTDTQY
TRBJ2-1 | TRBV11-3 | ASSRGTQRNEQF
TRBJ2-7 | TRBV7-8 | ASSLENLPSYEQY
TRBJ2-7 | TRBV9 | ASSAGQHNEQY
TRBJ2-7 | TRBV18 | ASSPPGQSSYEQY
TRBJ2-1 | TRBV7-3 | ASSLRGGIEQF
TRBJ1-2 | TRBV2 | ARKTPAGYGYT
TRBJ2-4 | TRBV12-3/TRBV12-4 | ASTDSSWIAKNIQY
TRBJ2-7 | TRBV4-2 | ASSQATSGSFYEQY
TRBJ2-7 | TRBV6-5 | ASSYSLPGQGTYEQY
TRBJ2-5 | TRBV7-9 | ASSPRQGPRIQY
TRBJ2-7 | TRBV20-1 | SARLAGTHYEQY
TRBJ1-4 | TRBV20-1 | SASGAADEKLF
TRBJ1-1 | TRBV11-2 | ASSFGQGATEAF
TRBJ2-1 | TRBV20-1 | SARRGLAGGRSYNEQF
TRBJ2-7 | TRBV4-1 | ASSQDRGSEQY
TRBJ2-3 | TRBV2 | ASSEARRMGSDTQY
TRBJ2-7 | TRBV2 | ASSRPPYEQY
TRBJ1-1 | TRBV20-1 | SAQPMNTEAF
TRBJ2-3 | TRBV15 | ATSGLAGADTQY
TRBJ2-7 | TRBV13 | ASSKKGQGFYEQY
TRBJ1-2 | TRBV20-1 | SARDRRQPNYGYT
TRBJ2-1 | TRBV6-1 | ASDRTAGGQVGQF
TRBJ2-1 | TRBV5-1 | ASSPLGGGSYNEQF
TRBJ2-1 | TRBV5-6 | ASRPTLGEQF
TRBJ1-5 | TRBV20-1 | SAREGVGTISNQPQH
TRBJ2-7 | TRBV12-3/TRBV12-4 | ASSFIGTTSEQY
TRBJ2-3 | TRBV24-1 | ASSDPSPDTQY